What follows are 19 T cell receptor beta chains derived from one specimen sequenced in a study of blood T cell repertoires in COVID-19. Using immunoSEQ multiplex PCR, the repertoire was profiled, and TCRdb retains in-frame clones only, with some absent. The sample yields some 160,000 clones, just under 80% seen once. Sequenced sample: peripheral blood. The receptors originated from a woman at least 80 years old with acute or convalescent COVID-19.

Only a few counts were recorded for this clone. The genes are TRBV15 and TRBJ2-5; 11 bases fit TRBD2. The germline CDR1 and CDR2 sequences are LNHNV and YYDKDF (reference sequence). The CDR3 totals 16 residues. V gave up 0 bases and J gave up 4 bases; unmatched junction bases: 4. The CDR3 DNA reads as TGTGCCACCAGCAGAGATGACCTAGCGGGGGGAGAGACCCAGTACTTC. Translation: CATSRDDLAGGETQYF.

CDR3 loop: CASSTGSVVDTQYF. The CDR3 nucleotides read TGTGCCAGCAGCACGGGAAGTGTGGTAGATACGCAGTATTTT. The genes are TRBV9 and TRBJ2-3; weak D call: TRBD2 (5 bases). Germline CDR1 is SGDLS and CDR2 is YYNGEE. The CDR3 extends over 14 amino acids. With 4 bases removed from V and 5 bases from J, the gap between germline ends came to 14 bases.

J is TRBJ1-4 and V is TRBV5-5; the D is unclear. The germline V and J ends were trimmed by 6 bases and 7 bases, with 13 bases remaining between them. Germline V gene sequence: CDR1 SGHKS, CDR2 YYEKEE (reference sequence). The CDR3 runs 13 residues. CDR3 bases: TGTGCCAGCAACCTCTTTCCGGGTGAAAAACTGTTTTTT. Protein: CASNLFPGEKLFF.

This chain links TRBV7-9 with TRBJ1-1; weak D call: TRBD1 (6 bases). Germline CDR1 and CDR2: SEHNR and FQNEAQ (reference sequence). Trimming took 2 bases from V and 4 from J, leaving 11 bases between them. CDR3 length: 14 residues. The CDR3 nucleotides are TGTGCCAGCAGCTTAACTCAGGACAGCACTGAAGCTTTCTTT. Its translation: CASSLTQDSTEAFF.

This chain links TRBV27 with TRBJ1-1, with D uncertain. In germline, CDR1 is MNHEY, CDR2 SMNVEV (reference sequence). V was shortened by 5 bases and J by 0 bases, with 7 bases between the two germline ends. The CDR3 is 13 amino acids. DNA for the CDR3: TGTGCCAGCAGTGGGCCGTTGAACACTGAAGCTTTCTTT. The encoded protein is CASSGPLNTEAFF.

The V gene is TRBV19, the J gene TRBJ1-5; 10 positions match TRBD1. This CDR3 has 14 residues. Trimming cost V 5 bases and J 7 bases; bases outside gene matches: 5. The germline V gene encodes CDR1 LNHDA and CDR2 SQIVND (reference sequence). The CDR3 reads CASSVDRGRQPQHF. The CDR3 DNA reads TGTGCCAGTAGTGTCGACAGGGGGCGGCAGCCCCAGCATTTT.

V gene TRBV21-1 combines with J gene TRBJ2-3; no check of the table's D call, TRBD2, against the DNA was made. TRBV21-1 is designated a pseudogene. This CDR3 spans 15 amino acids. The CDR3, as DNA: TGTGCCAGCAGCAAAGTGGAGGTGCCCACAGATACGCAGTATTTT. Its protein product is CASSKVEVPTDTQYF.

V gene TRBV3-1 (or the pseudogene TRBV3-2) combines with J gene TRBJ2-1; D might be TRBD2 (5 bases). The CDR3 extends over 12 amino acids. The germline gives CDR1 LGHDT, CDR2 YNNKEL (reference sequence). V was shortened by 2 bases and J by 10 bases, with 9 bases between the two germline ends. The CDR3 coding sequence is TGTGCCAGCAGCCAATCAAGCGGAGAGCAGTTCTTC. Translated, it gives CASSQSSGEQFF.

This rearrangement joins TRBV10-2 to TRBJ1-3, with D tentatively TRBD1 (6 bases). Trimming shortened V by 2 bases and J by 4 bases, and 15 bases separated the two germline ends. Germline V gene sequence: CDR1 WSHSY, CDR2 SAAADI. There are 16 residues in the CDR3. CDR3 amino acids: CASSEPGVTTGNTIYF. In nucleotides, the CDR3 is TGCGCCAGCAGTGAGCCAGGGGTCACGACGGGAAACACCATATATTTT.

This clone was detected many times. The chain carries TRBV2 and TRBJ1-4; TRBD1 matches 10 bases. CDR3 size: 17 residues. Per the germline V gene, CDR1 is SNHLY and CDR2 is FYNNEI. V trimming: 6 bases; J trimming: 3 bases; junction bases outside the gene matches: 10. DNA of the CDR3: TGTGCCAGCAGGGGACAGGGGATGTGGCTTTCTAATGAAAAACTGTTTTTT. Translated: CASRGQGMWLSNEKLFF.

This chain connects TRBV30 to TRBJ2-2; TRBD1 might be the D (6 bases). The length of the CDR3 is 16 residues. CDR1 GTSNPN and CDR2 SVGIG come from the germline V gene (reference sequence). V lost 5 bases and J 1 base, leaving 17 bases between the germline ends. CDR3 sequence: CAWSISWGQNTGELFF. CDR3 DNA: TGTGCCTGGTCCATAAGTTGGGGGCAGAACACCGGGGAGCTGTTTTTT.

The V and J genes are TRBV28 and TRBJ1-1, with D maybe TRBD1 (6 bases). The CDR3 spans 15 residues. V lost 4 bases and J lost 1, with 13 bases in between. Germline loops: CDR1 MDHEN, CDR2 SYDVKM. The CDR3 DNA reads TGTGCCAGCAGTTCACCGGGACATTCGAACACTGAAGCTTTCTTT. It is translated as CASSSPGHSNTEAFF.

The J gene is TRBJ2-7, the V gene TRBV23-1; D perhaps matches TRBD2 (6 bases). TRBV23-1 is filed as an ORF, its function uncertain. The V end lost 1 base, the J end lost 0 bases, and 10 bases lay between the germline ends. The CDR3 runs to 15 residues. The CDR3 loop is CASSQLAAGSYEQYF. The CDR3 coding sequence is TGCGCCAGCAGTCAATTAGCGGCGGGCTCCTACGAGCAGTACTTC.

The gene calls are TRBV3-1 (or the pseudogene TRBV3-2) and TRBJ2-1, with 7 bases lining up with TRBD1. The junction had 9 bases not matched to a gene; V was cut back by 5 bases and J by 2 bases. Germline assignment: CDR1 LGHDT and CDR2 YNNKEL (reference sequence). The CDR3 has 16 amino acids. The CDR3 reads CASSSGGGQPYNEQFF. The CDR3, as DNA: TGTGCCAGCAGCTCAGGGGGTGGACAGCCCTACAATGAGCAGTTCTTC.

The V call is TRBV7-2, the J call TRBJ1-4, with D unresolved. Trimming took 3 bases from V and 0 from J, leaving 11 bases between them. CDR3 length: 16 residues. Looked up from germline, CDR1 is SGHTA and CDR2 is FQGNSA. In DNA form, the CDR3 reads TGTGCCAGCAGCTTTAGTTCCCTTGCAACTAATGAAAAACTGTTTTTT. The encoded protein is CASSFSSLATNEKLFF.

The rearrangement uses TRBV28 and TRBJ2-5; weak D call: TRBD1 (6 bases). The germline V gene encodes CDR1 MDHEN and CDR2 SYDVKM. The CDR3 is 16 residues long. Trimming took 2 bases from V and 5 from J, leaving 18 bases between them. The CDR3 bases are TGTGCCAGCAGTTTAGAGGGGGTGGGGGCTCGTGAGACCCAGTACTTC. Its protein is CASSLEGVGARETQYF.

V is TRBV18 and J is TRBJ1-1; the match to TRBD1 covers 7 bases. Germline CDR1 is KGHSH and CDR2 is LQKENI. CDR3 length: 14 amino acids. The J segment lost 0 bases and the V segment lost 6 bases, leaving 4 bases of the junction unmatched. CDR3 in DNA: TGTGCCAGCTCCCTAGGACAGGTGAACACTGAAGCTTTCTTT. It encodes CASSLGQVNTEAFF.

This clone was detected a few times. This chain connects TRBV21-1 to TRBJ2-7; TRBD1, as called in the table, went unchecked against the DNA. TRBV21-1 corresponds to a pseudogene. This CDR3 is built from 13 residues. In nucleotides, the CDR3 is TGTGCCAGCAGCAACAGGGGAGCCTACGAGCAGTACTTC. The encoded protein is CASSNRGAYEQYF.

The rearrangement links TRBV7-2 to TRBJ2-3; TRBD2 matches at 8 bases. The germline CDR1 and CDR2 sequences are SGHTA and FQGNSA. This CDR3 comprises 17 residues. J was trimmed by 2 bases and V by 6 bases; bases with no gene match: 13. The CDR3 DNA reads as TGTGCCAGCAGTTCCCCGATAAGCGGGGGACTCACAGATACGCAGTATTTT. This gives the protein CASSSPISGGLTDTQYF.